This T cell receptor (beta chain) was obtained from a study of neurological immune-mediated disorders. Regarding the study as a whole: While HTLV-1-associated myelopathy showed the greatest TCR clonal expansion, multiple sclerosis showed the least, falling below healthy controls.

cDNA was made by 5'RACE with 10-nucleotide random UMIs. TCRdb fed the 5' RACE reads into MiXCR, producing one record per CDR3 protein. The sample gives roughly 48,000 distinct CDR3 sequences, around 13% of which show up once; 3.5% to 5% is in the top ten. As to time point: longitudinal time-point 2. With 3 bases clipped from V and 0 bases from J, the junction kept 11 bases outside the gene matches. The germline V gene encodes CDR1 SGHKS and CDR2 YYEKEE (reference sequence). The CDR3 has 18 amino acids. This clonotype was seen repeatedly, ten times or more. Its matching antigen is unknown. This TCR was sampled from a male donor with HTLV-1-associated myelopathy (HAM/TSP). The sequenced material came from PBMCs. J is TRBJ2-4 and V is TRBV5-5; 8 positions match TRBD2. CDR3 loop: CASSSHPIAGTAKNIQYF. The CDR3 DNA is TGTGCCAGCAGCTCGCACCCGATAGCGGGAACAGCCAAAAACATTCAGTACTTC.